The entry below describes one T cell receptor beta chain. The antigen is undetermined. Generated by immunoSEQ multiplex PCR, the TCRdb table keeps only in-frame clones and is missing some. The sample lists almost 100,000 clones, around nine tenths occurring once. Germline values: CDR1 MDHEN, CDR2 SYDVKM. CDR3 size: 13 residues. V was clipped by 10 bases and J by 5 bases; unmatched bases: 6. All patients relapsed after autologous stem cell transplantation, and brentuximab vedotin exposure varied. This sample is part of a study of PD-1 blockade in classical Hodgkin lymphoma. Whole-study context: Patients had nivolumab dosed at 3 mg/kg, delivered intravenously every 2 weeks.

Notes on the study in general: CD4+ TCR diversity, unlike CD8+, climbed significantly by C4D1. Newly diagnosed and completely responding patients shared comparable baseline diversity.

V usage is TRBV28 and J usage is TRBJ2-5; 11 bases fit TRBD1. This receptor was obtained from a human donor with classical Hodgkin lymphoma. The source was peripheral blood mononuclear cells (PBMCs), collected at baseline. CDR3 protein: CATGTGGQETQYF. CDR3 DNA sequence: TGTGCCACCGGGACAGGGGGGCAGGAGACCCAGTACTTC.